This T cell receptor (beta chain) was recovered during a study of T cells after yellow fever vaccination. V shed 0 bases and J 1 base; nucleotides not matched to a gene: 7. The CDR3 has 17 amino acids. The germline CDR1 and CDR2 sequences are MNHEY and SVGAGI. TCRdb passed the 5' RACE reads through MiXCR, listing each CDR3 protein once. The profile shows 250,000 or so distinct CDR3 sequences, about 3.9% of them singletons. V usage is TRBV6-5 and J usage is TRBJ2-7, with 9 bases that match TRBD2. The starting material was PBMCs, obtained 15 days after the yellow fever booster vaccination. The clonotype comes from a man aged 18 to 29 who received the YFV17D yellow fever vaccine. The CDR3 reads CASSYSSGGPPSYEQYF. Written as DNA, the CDR3 is TGTGCCAGCAGTTACTCGAGCGGGGGGCCTCCGTCCTACGAGCAGTACTTC.